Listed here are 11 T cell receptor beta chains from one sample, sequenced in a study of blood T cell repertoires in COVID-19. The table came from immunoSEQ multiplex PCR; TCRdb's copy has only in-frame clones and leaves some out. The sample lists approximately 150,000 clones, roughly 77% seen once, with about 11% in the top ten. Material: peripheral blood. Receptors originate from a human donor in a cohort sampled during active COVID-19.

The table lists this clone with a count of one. CDR3 amino acids: CASSLVSGGDRRQPQHF. The CDR3 nucleotides read TGTGCCAGCAGCTTAGTATCAGGGGGCGATCGGAGACAGCCCCAGCATTTT. The V call is TRBV7-2, the J call TRBJ1-5; 8 nucleotides agree with TRBD1. Germline CDR1 and CDR2: SGHTA and FQGNSA. The CDR3 runs 17 residues. V lost 1 base, J lost 7 bases, and 12 bases stayed unmatched.

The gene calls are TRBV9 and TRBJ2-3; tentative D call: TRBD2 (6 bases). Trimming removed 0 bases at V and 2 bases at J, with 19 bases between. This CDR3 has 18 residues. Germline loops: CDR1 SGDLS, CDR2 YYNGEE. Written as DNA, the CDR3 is TGTGCCAGCAGCGTAGATTCCCCCCGGGAGCTTTTCACAGATACGCAGTATTTT. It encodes CASSVDSPRELFTDTQYF.

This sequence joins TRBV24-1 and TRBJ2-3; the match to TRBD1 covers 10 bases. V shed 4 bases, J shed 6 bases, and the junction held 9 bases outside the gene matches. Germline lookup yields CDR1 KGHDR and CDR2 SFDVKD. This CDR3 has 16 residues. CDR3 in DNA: TGTGCCACCAGTGACCCCGGGGGGACAGGGGTTGATACGCAGTATTTT. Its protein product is CATSDPGGTGVDTQYF.

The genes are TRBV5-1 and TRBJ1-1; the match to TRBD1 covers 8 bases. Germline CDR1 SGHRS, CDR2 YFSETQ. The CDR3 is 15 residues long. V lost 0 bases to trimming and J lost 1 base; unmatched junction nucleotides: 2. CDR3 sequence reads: CASSLVTGGNTEAFF. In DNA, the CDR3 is TGCGCCAGCAGCTTGGTAACAGGGGGGAACACTGAAGCTTTCTTT.

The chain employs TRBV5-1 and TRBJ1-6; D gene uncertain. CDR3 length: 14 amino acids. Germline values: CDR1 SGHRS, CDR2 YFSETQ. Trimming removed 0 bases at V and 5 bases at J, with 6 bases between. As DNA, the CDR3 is TGCGCCAGCAGCTTGGACATAAATAATTCACCCCTCCACTTT. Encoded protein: CASSLDINNSPLHF. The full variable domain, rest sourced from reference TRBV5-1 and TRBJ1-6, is KAGVTQTPRYLIKTRGQQVTLSCSPISGHRSVSWYQQTPGQGLQFLFEYFSETQRNKGNFPGRFSGRQFSNSRSEMNVSTLELGDSALYLCASSLDINNSPLHFGNGTRLTVT.

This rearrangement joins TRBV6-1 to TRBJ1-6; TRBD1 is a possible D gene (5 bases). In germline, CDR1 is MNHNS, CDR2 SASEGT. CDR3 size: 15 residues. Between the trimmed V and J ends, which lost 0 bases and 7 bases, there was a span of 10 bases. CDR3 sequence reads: CASSEAGGSNSPLHF. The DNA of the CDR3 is TGTGCCAGCAGTGAAGCGGGGGGTAGCAATTCACCCCTCCACTTT.

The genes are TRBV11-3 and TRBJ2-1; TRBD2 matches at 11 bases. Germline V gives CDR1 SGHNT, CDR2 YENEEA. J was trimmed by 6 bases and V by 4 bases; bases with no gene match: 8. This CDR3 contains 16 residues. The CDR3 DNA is TGTGCCAGCAGCTCAGCCGGGACTAGCGGACCCAATGAGCAGTTCTTC. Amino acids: CASSSAGTSGPNEQFF.

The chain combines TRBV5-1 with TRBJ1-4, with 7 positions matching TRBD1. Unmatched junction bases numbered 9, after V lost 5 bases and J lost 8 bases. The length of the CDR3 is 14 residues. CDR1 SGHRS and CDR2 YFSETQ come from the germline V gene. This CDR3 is CASSYGQAREKLFF. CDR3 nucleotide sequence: TGCGCCAGCAGTTACGGACAGGCCAGAGAAAAACTGTTTTTT.

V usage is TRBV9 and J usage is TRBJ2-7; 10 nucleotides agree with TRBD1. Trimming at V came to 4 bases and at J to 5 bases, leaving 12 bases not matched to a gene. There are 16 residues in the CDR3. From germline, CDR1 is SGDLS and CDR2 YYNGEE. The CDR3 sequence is CASSPRAGDRGDEQYF. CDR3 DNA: TGTGCCAGCAGCCCCAGGGCTGGGGACAGGGGCGACGAGCAGTACTTC.

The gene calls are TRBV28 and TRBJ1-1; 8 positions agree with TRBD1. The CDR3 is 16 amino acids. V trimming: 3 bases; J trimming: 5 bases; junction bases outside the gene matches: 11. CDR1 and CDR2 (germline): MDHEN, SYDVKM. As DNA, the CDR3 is TGTGCCAGCAGTTTCCCCAGGACAGGGCTGGGGACTGAAGCTTTCTTT. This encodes CASSFPRTGLGTEAFF.

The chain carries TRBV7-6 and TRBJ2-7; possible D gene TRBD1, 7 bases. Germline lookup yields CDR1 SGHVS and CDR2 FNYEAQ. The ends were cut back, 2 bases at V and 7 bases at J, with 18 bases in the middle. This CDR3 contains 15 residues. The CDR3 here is CASSLLTRTGREQYF. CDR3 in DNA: TGTGCCAGCAGCTTACTGACTAGGACAGGAAGGGAGCAGTACTTC.